Sequencing of this T cell receptor beta chain was carried out in a study of OX40 agonist ivuxolimab in advanced cancers. The study in broad terms: The costimulatory receptor OX40 (CD134) was targeted by ivuxolimab, a fully human IgG2 agonistic monoclonal antibody. Intravenous ivuxolimab was administered to patients every 2 weeks at six dose levels: 0.01, 0.1, 0.3, 1.5, 3 and 10 mg/kg. Of the roughly 52 dose-escalation patients, hepatocellular carcinoma was present in about 20, melanoma in about 15, renal cell carcinoma in 9 and head and neck cancer in 9. The dose-escalation cohort was approximately 83% male with a mean age of about 58 years, ranging from roughly 20 to 80. Prior anti-PD-1, anti-PD-L1 or anti-CTLA-4 therapy was permitted, and checkpoint inhibitors had been received by more than 35% of dose-escalation patients. Partial responses were achieved by three dose-escalation patients, of whom one had hepatocellular carcinoma and two had cutaneous melanoma. The purpose of peripheral TCRbeta sequencing was to test whether ivuxolimab changed TCR sequence diversity and led to clonal T-cell expansion. The monotherapy dose-escalation portion (N of about 50 patients) of the phase I ivuxolimab trial is reported in the paper. What the authors observed across the whole study: Low levels of normalized T-cell clonal expansion were also seen in some patients who did not respond. The antigen specificity of the peripheral T cells that underwent clonal expansion was not determined. In the 0.1-3.0 mg/kg groups, partial responders had among the lowest normalized peripheral clonal expansion, particularly in CD8+ T cells. Clonal expansion of both CD4+ and CD8+ blood T cells was observed from baseline to week 6 at doses 0.1 to 3.0 mg/kg. After ivuxolimab, expanded clones were on average more numerous among CD8+ T cells than among CD4+ T cells.

With respect to this clone: The antigen it recognizes is unknown. No base qualities exist here, and no much larger clone lies one base off it.

CDR1 and CDR2 (ENHRY, SYGVKD) derive from the germline V gene. The junction shows trimming of 5 bases on V and 3 bases on J, plus 10 bases between the germline ends. From its cysteine to its phenylalanine, the CDR3 spans 13 amino acids. The CDR3 DNA has 39 bases and is translated from base 1. For sequencing of the TCRbeta CDR3 region, genomic DNA was extracted from the sorted cells. The immunoSEQ Assay was used for sequencing of TCRbeta CDR3 regions. TCRdb re-hosts the immuneACCESS table, in-frame sequences only. Its copies lack some clones; in the studies checked, an unresolved V gene accounts for under half of them, and the cause for the rest is not known. The sample records more than 70,000 clones, about nine tenths of which are singletons. The ten largest clonotypes hold about 0.35% of the sample. The trial excluded patients who had a history of autoimmune disease or who were on systemic immunosuppression. Peripheral blood for TCR sequencing was drawn from every dose cohort at baseline, at cycle 4 day 1 and at cycle 7 day 1. Samples came from an open-label, multicenter, first-in-human phase I dose-escalation trial of ivuxolimab. Adults with locally advanced or metastatic melanoma, renal cell carcinoma, hepatocellular carcinoma or head and neck squamous cell carcinoma were enrolled in the trial. Before TCR sequencing, CD4+ T cells and CD8+ T cells from peripheral blood were sorted into separate populations.

Recombination connected TRBV10-3 to TRBJ1-2; the D gene is possibly TRBD1, with 5 bases matching. Here the sequenced sample was CD4+ or CD8+ T cells sorted from blood, taken in a trial of the OX40 agonist ivuxolimab. The TCR comes from an adult with an advanced solid tumor such as melanoma, head and neck, liver or kidney cancer. Here is the DNA: TGTGCCATCAGTAGACAGTCGGACTATGGCTACACCTTC. This gives the protein CAISRQSDYGYTF.